A single sample gave rise to the 13 T cell receptor beta chains below, sequenced in a study of T-cell reconstitution after alpha-beta-depleted transplantation in children. Construction of the TCRbeta library involved unique molecular identifiers. Using its own MiXCR run on the PCR reads, TCRdb lists one record per CDR3 protein. The data show hundreds of thousands of distinct CDR3 sequences, around 9.6% seen once. Source: PBMCs from the stem cell graft donor, taken from the stem cell graft. The source of these receptors is a human donor who donated a stem cell graft to a child with acute lymphoblastic leukemia.

In its sample, this clonotype was seen many times. The chain employs TRBV6-4 and TRBJ2-3, with 7 nucleotides matching TRBD1. Germline CDR1 reads MRHNA; CDR2 reads SNTAGT. This CDR3 comprises 14 residues. After removal of 5 bases from V and 4 bases from J, the junction contained 6 bases not matched to a gene. Written as DNA, the CDR3 is TGTGCCAGCAGTCAACAGGGGACCCCAGATACGCAGTATTTT. Translating gives CASSQQGTPDTQYF.

The chain is built from TRBV15 and TRBJ2-3, with 8 bases fitting TRBD2. CDR1 and CDR2 (germline): LNHNV, YYDKDF (reference sequence). With V trimmed by 5 bases and J by 4 bases, 8 bases remained unmatched. CDR3 length: 15 amino acids. CDR3 residues: CATSPLGGASDTQYF. The CDR3 coding sequence is TGTGCCACCAGCCCCCTCGGGGGGGCCTCAGATACGCAGTATTTT.

The rearrangement joins TRBV12-3 or TRBV12-4 to TRBJ1-5, with TRBD1 as a possible D gene (6 bases). The CDR3 sequence is 17 residues long. V was pared by 3 bases and J by 0 bases, with 15 bases between. The CDR3 protein is CASSLIPDSYSNQPQHF. CDR3 DNA sequence: TGTGCCAGCAGTTTGATCCCGGACAGCTATAGCAATCAGCCCCAGCATTTT.

This clonotype has only a few counts. The chain uses TRBV5-1 and TRBJ2-2; 11 bases align to TRBD1. Per germline, CDR1 SGHRS and CDR2 YFSETQ. Trimming removed 4 bases from V and 3 bases from J; junction bases left unmatched: 5. The CDR3 runs 16 residues. CDR3: CASSKGQGADTGELFF. CDR3 sequence (DNA): TGCGCCAGCAGCAAAGGACAGGGGGCGGACACCGGGGAGCTGTTTTTT.

This clonotype appeared many times. The chain combines TRBV6-2 or TRBV6-3 with TRBJ1-1; D ambiguous. V was cut by 3 bases and J by 6 bases, with 11 bases left in between. This CDR3 contains 13 residues. Germline assignment: CDR1 MNHEY and CDR2 SVGEGT. CDR3 bases: TGTGCCAGCAGTTATGGTTTCCACGCTGAAGCTTTCTTT. This encodes CASSYGFHAEAFF.

The gene calls are TRBV12-3 or TRBV12-4 and TRBJ2-1, with D tentatively TRBD1 (6 bases). This CDR3 has 14 amino acids. V was cut by 4 bases and J by 0 bases, with 7 bases left in between. The CDR3 region has the DNA TGTGCCAGCAGTTGGGACAACTCCTACAATGAGCAGTTCTTC. Translating it yields CASSWDNSYNEQFF.

This clonotype has just one count. The chain uses TRBV5-1 and TRBJ2-7; TRBD1 matches at 9 bases. Germline V lookup: CDR1 SGHRS, CDR2 YFSETQ. V gave up 4 bases and J gave up 2 bases; unmatched junction bases: 4. CDR3 length equals 14 residues. The CDR3 DNA reads TGCGCCAGCAGCGTGGACAGGGGCGCCTACGAGCAGTACTTC. Translated: CASSVDRGAYEQYF.

This rearrangement joins TRBV19 to TRBJ1-1, with D unclear. The CDR3 is 13 amino acids. V gave up 3 bases and J gave up 9 bases, with 14 bases separating them. Germline CDR1 reads LNHDA; CDR2 reads SQIVND (reference sequence). The CDR3: CASSIPYFGQAFF. The CDR3, as DNA: TGTGCCAGTAGTATTCCTTATTTTGGCCAAGCTTTCTTT.

V gene TRBV20-1 combines with J gene TRBJ2-1; 7 nucleotides agree with TRBD2. The germline CDR1 and CDR2 sequences are DFQATT and SNEGSKA (reference sequence). V was pared by 6 bases and J by 8 bases, with 16 bases of the junction left unmatched. CDR3 length: 15 amino acids. The chain's CDR3 is CSANDPGGIPDEQFF. CDR3 DNA: TGCAGTGCCAATGACCCCGGGGGGATACCCGATGAGCAGTTCTTC.

This clonotype was observed many times. The chain is built from TRBV6-1 and TRBJ2-2, with TRBD1 matching 8 bases. The CDR3 has 14 amino acids. V gave up 7 bases and J gave up 5 bases; unmatched junction bases: 6. Germline values: CDR1 MNHNS, CDR2 SASEGT. The CDR3 loop reads CASTQGAETGELFF. CDR3 sequence (DNA): TGTGCCAGCACTCAGGGGGCAGAAACCGGGGAGCTGTTTTTT.

This clonotype has at least ten counts. The chain links TRBV6-4 to TRBJ2-1; D may correspond to TRBD1 or TRBD2 (5 bases each). The CDR3 is made up of 17 amino acids. The V and J ends lost 2 bases and 0 bases respectively, with 14 bases between them. Germline V lookup: CDR1 MRHNA, CDR2 SNTAGT. Written as DNA, the CDR3 is TGTGCCAGCAGTGACCCCGAGGGGCCGAGCTCCTACAATGAGCAGTTCTTC. Its translation: CASSDPEGPSSYNEQFF.

This chain links TRBV29-1 with TRBJ2-1, with 7 bases that match TRBD1. V gave up 6 bases and J gave up 7 bases; unmatched junction bases: 15. The CDR3 consists of 15 residues. Germline V gene data show CDR1 as SQVTM and CDR2 as ANQGSEA. CDR3 protein: CSVDPTGVGVNEQFF. The DNA of the CDR3 is TGCAGCGTCGACCCCACAGGGGTTGGGGTAAATGAGCAGTTCTTC.

This clonotype has at least ten counts. This chain links TRBV7-2 with TRBJ1-6; 7 nucleotides line up with TRBD1. Trimming removed 1 base from V and 10 bases from J; junction bases left unmatched: 4. In germline, CDR1 is SGHTA, CDR2 FQGNSA. This CDR3 region has 14 residues. This chain's CDR3 is CASSLVGQASPLHF. CDR3 nucleotide sequence: TGTGCCAGCAGCTTAGTAGGACAGGCCTCACCCCTCCACTTT.